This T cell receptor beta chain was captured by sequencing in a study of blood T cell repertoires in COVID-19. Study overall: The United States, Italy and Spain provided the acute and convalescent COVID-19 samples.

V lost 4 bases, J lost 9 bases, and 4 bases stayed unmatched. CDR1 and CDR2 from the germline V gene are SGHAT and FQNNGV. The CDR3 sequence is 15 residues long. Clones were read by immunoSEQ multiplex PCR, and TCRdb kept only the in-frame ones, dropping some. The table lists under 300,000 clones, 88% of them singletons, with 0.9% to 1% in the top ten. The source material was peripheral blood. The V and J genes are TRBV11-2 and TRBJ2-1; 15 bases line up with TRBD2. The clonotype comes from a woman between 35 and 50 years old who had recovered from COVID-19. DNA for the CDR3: TGTGCCAGCAGCTCGGGACTAGCGGGAGGTTTTGAGCAGTTCTTC. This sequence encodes CASSSGLAGGFEQFF.